This T cell receptor (beta chain) was identified in a study of beta chain features in type 1 diabetes. The germline V gene encodes CDR1 SGDLS and CDR2 YYNGEE. Deletions cut 6 bases from V and 9 bases from J, with 16 bases between. The CDR3 contains 13 residues. Study-level results: The naive, central memory and Treg TCRB repertoires looked more alike in patients than they did in healthy donors.

There are a few counts of this clone. Its antigen is undetermined. Expressed TCRB transcripts were sequenced, since all the RNA that had been isolated was reverse transcribed. Repertoires were generated with immunoSEQ multiplex PCR, while TCRdb's copy carries only in-frame clones and drops some. The data hold 350,000 to 400,000 clones, with roughly 15% observed a single time. This sequence was found in a woman under 30 in good health. Sequencing was carried out using naive CD4+ T cells from blood. The V call is TRBV9, the J call TRBJ2-1; the D is unclear. DNA of the CDR3: TGTGCCAGCACCGTCGTTGCGTATGGTGAGCAGTTCTTC. Translation: CASTVVAYGEQFF.